This T cell receptor (beta chain) was captured in a study of vaccination and CD4 T cells after COVID-19. Whole-study context: Blood was drawn a median about 75 days post second dose, range 14 to 241.

The Oncomine TCR Beta short-read assay sequenced DNA from cultured CD4+ T cells. TCRdb ran MiXCR on the PCR reads and lists one entry per CDR3 protein. The table includes about 14,000 distinct CDR3 sequences, about 30% detected once. CDR3 size: 13 residues. V was shortened by 1 base and J by 3 bases, with 8 bases between the two germline ends. CDR1 is SGHKS, CDR2 YYEKEE, per germline (reference sequence). On this clonotype: What it recognizes is unknown.

Regarding treatment: roughly nine-day PBMC culture with coronavirus spike peptide pools or control peptides (ViraFEST assay). J is TRBJ2-7 and V is TRBV5-5; D is unclear. Sequenced: CD4+ T cells from blood, cultured in vitro. The receptor was derived from a human donor who had recovered from COVID-19. The CDR3 region is CASSLWTSYEQYF. The CDR3 DNA reads as TGTGCCAGCAGCTTGTGGACCAGCTACGAGCAGTACTTC. The full variable domain, in which reference TRBV5-5 and TRBJ2-7 provide the parts outside the CDR3, is DAGVTQSPTHLIKTRGQQVTLRCSPISGHKSVSWYQQVLGQGPQFIFQYYEKEERGRGNFPDRFSARQFPNYSSELNVNALLLGDSALYLCASSLWTSYEQYFGPGTRLTVT.